This TCR beta chain derives from a study of T cell clones after liver transplantation (dated by TCRdb to between 2017 and 2020). Some background on the complete study: Samples were obtained from ITN030ST, a randomized trial in which withdrawal of immunosuppression was attempted within 2 years of liver transplantation. Donor-reactive T cell clones were identified using TCRbeta sequencing after a pre-transplant mixed lymphocyte reaction and were then followed in post-transplant blood. As an antigen-independent comparator for donor-reactive sequences, third party-reactive TCRbeta sequences were also identified from pre-transplant MLRs. Three of the eight recipients were HCV-positive; the others were transplanted for non-autoimmune, non-viral indications. No induction therapy was given to the subjects, and standard immunosuppression was administered until randomization at 12-24 months post-transplant. Tolerance was defined as complete immunosuppression withdrawal for at least one year with no rise in liver enzymes beyond twice the upper limit of normal. Blood samples were collected pre-transplant, pre-randomization before withdrawal, and post-randomization after either complete withdrawal or failed withdrawal. Of the 8 liver transplant recipients making up the studied cohort, 3 were classified as tolerant and 5 as non-tolerant.

The time point label, read with the paper, signifies: pre-transplant. Thawed unstimulated PBMCs were stained for CD3, CD4 and CD8 and FACS-sorted into CD3+CD4+ and CD3+CD8+ populations. Each of the 8 studied subjects was randomized to immunosuppression withdrawal. The Qiagen DNeasy Blood and Tissue Kit was used to isolate genomic DNA. Overall study outcomes, separate from this receptor: Because no allograft tissue specimens were available, donor-reactive T cells may have migrated into the graft instead of being deleted. A significant post-transplant decrease in circulating donor-reactive CD4 TCRbeta sequences was observed in 5 of 8 subjects, irrespective of tolerance or HCV status. Because of small, heterogeneous patient numbers and non-standardized post-transplant time points, the conclusions were only preliminary. When repertoire turnover was accounted for, significantly reduced detection of donor-reactive sequences was found in 7 of 8 subjects for CD4 and in 8 of 8 subjects for CD8. A greater decline was seen for donor-reactive sequences than for third party-reactive sequences, suggesting partial antigen-specific deletion unrelated to withdrawal success. Low numbers of available donor cells limited the measurable donor-reactive repertoire in a couple of subjects.

Remarks on this clone: The antigen this receptor binds is unknown. No base quality values were provided; no much bigger clone lies one nucleotide off.

The CDR3 contains 16 residues, cysteine and phenylalanine counted. Just CDR3 DNA is preserved here, 48 bases in frame from base 1. Looking up the germline V gene yields CDR1 MNHNS and CDR2 SASEGT. V lost 4 bases and J lost 5 bases; the stretch between them is 21 bases long. Using immunoSEQ, frozen genomic DNA was subjected to high-throughput TCRbeta CDR3 sequencing, a process that included PCR amplification, mapping, bias correction and internal controls. The study's processing was this. Productive rearrangements were retained, and unique TCRbeta sequences were defined by the CDR3 nucleotide sequence together with the V and J gene. Donor-reactive sequences required at least 5-fold expansion in CFSE-low cells versus unstimulated pre-transplant cells and at least 0.01% frequency. Minimum frequency thresholds were set for each subject on the basis of the unstimulated sample with the lowest template count, so that a detection power of at least 90% was ensured. Jensen-Shannon divergence between the top 1000 TCRbeta sequences post- versus pre-transplant served as the measure of repertoire turnover. Changes in detection of donor-reactive sequences were assessed with two-sided Fisher's exact tests. TCRdb holds this immuneACCESS table with in-frame rearrangements only. Some clones are missing; in checked studies, unresolved V genes explain under half, and the rest has no known cause. V, J and clone size are those of that table, while D and trimming were read from the DNA. The sample profile shows 45,000 to 55,000 clones; 70% to 85% of them were found once. The top ten clones comprise about 8.1% of the sample.

Rearrangement joined TRBV6-1 to TRBJ2-7; the D gene is perhaps TRBD1, from 5 matching bases. The material was CD4+ T cells from blood, obtained before liver transplant. This TCR was sampled from a human donor who received a liver transplant. The DNA sequence is given as TGTGCCAGCAGTGGCAGGGCCTACTCCAGTTCGGACGAGCAGTACTTC. This encodes CASSGRAYSSSDEQYF.